A selection of T cell receptor beta chains follows, all from one sample in a study of T cells in Graves' hyperthyroidism and ophthalmopathy. TCRdb reprocessed the multiplex PCR reads via MiXCR and lists one record per CDR3 protein. The table lists more than 650,000 distinct CDR3 sequences, 12% to 15% of them singletons, with 10% to 13% in the top ten. Specimen: blood. The receptors stem from a woman aged 18-29 years with Graves' hyperthyroidism. CDR3s include the opening cysteine and the closing phenylalanine or tryptophan. Fields, in order: CDR3 protein, V gene, J gene.

CDR3: CASSSGLAADTQYF
V: TRBV7-3
J: TRBJ2-3

CDR3: CASRSQTGRNQPQHF
V: TRBV19
J: TRBJ1-5

CDR3: CASGLSGSHEQYF
V: TRBV28
J: TRBJ2-7

CDR3: CASSLYRALSYNSPLHF
V: TRBV7-8
J: TRBJ1-6

CDR3: CATSDHTGPQETQYF
V: TRBV24-1
J: TRBJ2-5

CDR3: CASSHGYGNTEAFF
V: TRBV3-1
J: TRBJ1-1

CDR3: CASSLVVGNYNEQFF
V: TRBV11-2
J: TRBJ2-1

CDR3: CSVHTGGAYEKLFF
V: TRBV29-1
J: TRBJ1-4

CDR3: CASRVWGGGQKNTEAFF
V: TRBV2
J: TRBJ1-1

CDR3: CASSNRRDTEAFF
V: TRBV2
J: TRBJ1-1

CDR3: CASSSGGTVTDTQYF
V: TRBV27
J: TRBJ2-3

CDR3: CASRHMTWTISGNTIYF
V: TRBV6-1
J: TRBJ1-3

CDR3: CASSQIYSNQPQHF
V: TRBV12-3/TRBV12-4
J: TRBJ1-5

CDR3: CASSKIPFRRAKVGELFF
V: TRBV14
J: TRBJ2-2

CDR3: CASTLDRAAGELFF
V: TRBV6-1
J: TRBJ2-2

CDR3: CAWSRAGNQPQHF
V: TRBV30
J: TRBJ1-5

CDR3: CASEHVYWDEQYF
V: TRBV6-1
J: TRBJ2-7

CDR3: CASTTVGLLDTDTQYF
V: TRBV6-2/TRBV6-3
J: TRBJ2-3

CDR3: CASSPPGTGSYEQYF
V: TRBV28
J: TRBJ2-7

CDR3: CASSLLGGPNEQFF
V: TRBV27
J: TRBJ2-1

CDR3: CASSEPSGDATNEQFF
V: TRBV2
J: TRBJ2-1

CDR3: CASRIKFDTQYF
V: TRBV2
J: TRBJ2-3

CDR3: CASSLVREETQYF
V: TRBV7-2
J: TRBJ2-5

CDR3: CATSRGTVSSEKLFF
V: TRBV15
J: TRBJ1-4

CDR3: CASSTGPIEAFF
V: TRBV6-1
J: TRBJ1-1

CDR3: CAARGGRSRGTDTQYF
V: TRBV2
J: TRBJ2-3

CDR3: CASRDLNTEAFF
V: TRBV28
J: TRBJ1-1